The clone carrying this T cell receptor beta chain came up many times. The CDR3 covers 13 residues. CDR1 is KGHDR, CDR2 SFDVKD, per germline. Trimming pared 7 bases from V and 4 bases from J, leaving 12 bases between. Genomic DNA provided the template from which TCR beta CDR3 was amplified by two-round multiplex PCR. Primers targeting each individual TRBV and TRBJ gene were applied in first-round PCR. TCRdb independently ran MiXCR on the multiplex PCR reads; one entry per CDR3 protein. This table has 20,000 to 25,000 distinct CDR3 sequences, roughly two fifths appearing once. This entry is derived from a study of prognosis after radiotherapy for stage I lung cancer.

The V gene is TRBV24-1, the J gene TRBJ1-1, with no clear D. This clonotype was obtained from a donor over 45 with non-small cell lung cancer. The sample in question was PBMCs, obtained before or after stereotactic body radiation therapy (not recorded which). The CDR3 DNA reads as TGTGCCACCAGCGAAGGGTTGGGCACTGAAGCTTTCTTT. Translation gives CATSEGLGTEAFF.